This T cell receptor beta chain stems from a study of early T cells in non-severe SARS-CoV-2 infection. This clonotype was observed a handful of times. The library protocol tagged individual cDNA molecules with unique molecular identifiers. Each CDR3 protein is one row after TCRdb ran MiXCR on the 5' RACE reads. The sample includes fewer than 55,000 distinct CDR3 sequences, around 10% of them seen just once. The CDR3 runs 13 residues. Trimming cost V 3 bases and J 3 bases; bases outside gene matches: 1. Germline V gene sequence: CDR1 WSHSY, CDR2 SAAADI. This chain connects TRBV10-2 to TRBJ2-7, with 8 bases lining up with TRBD2. Sequencing was done on a sample of whole blood. This TCR was recovered from an adult who was a healthcare worker with PCR-confirmed SARS-CoV-2 infection or an uninfected control (not recorded which). Here the CDR3 reads CASSEGTSYEQYF. The DNA of the CDR3 is TGCGCCAGCAGTGAAGGGACTAGCTACGAGCAGTACTTC.